This paragraph reports one TCR beta chain. In the authors' methods: Estimated nucleated cell counts came from reference gene primer amplification. TCRdb's table, derived via immunoSEQ multiplex PCR, lists solely in-frame clones and lacks some. D and trimming come from the DNA, and the V and J calls and clone size come from that table. The table has 100,000 or so clones, approximately 92% seen once; the top ten hold around 2%. Trimming removed 4 bases from V and 5 bases from J; junction bases left unmatched: 6. Germline CDR1 MDHEN, CDR2 SYDVKM. The CDR3 contains 14 residues. The data were taken from a study of blood T cell repertoires in COVID-19.

The chain couples TRBV28 to TRBJ1-2, with 8 nucleotides matching TRBD1. This sequence originates from a woman in her forties or fifties with COVID-19, enrolled during active disease. What was sequenced was peripheral blood. CDR3 coding DNA: TGTGCCAGCAGTTCCGGGACAGGACAATATGGCTACACCTTC. The encoded protein is CASSSGTGQYGYTF.